The entry below gives a single T cell receptor (beta chain) sequence along with its context. Its target is unknown. The entry originates in a study of T cell responses to AZD1222 COVID-19 vaccine. V lost 2 bases, J lost 2 bases, and 3 bases stayed unmatched. CDR3 length: 16 residues. Germline V gene data show CDR1 as MNHEY and CDR2 as SVGAGI. Repertoires were generated with immunoSEQ multiplex PCR, while TCRdb's copy carries only in-frame clones and drops some. The data hold roughly 70,000 clones, with roughly 89% observed a single time. Study-wide points: Spike-wide coverage was observed for vaccine-associated CD4 TCRs, with dominant responses at 160-218 and 743-854.

Source: peripheral blood, taken 28 days after the second AZD1222 dose. The chain employs TRBV6-5 and TRBJ2-1; 10 nucleotides line up with TRBD1. This sequence was found in an adult who received the AZD1222 COVID-19 vaccine. DNA for the CDR3: TGTGCCAGCAGTTACCCCGGGACAGGGGCCTACAATGAGCAGTTCTTC. This translates into CASSYPGTGAYNEQFF.